One and the same sample provided the 8 T cell receptor beta chains below, sequenced in a study of blood T cells in healthy people across ages. Sample-barcoded 5' priming and a J-beta primer mix drove a second PCR of 7 to 11 cycles. TCRdb analysed the 5' RACE reads with MiXCR anew, one entry per CDR3 protein. The sample includes over 750,000 distinct CDR3 sequences, roughly 25% of them seen just once. These data also featured in a second study, about T cells of mothers and their children.

Sequencing was performed on blood. Receptors originate from a boy between 10 and 17 years old in good health.

The chain couples TRBV18 to TRBJ1-1; D remains ambiguous. Trimming shortened V by 2 bases and J by 4 bases, and 11 bases separated the two germline ends. Germline CDR1 KGHSH, CDR2 LQKENI. This CDR3 has 14 residues. This CDR3 reads CASSPLGSTTEAFF. In DNA form, the CDR3 reads TGTGCCAGCTCACCATTGGGAAGCACCACTGAAGCTTTCTTT.

This rearrangement joins TRBV15 to TRBJ1-6, with D maybe TRBD1 (5 bases). The CDR3 runs to 16 residues. Germline lookup yields CDR1 LNHNV and CDR2 YYDKDF (reference sequence). The germline V and J ends were trimmed by 0 bases and 9 bases, with 15 bases remaining between them. In nucleotides, the CDR3 is TGTGCCACCAGCAGAGATCTGGTCAGGGTTCGTTCACCCCTCCACTTT. It translates to CATSRDLVRVRSPLHF.

The chain couples TRBV9 to TRBJ2-5; D gene unclear. The CDR3 spans 16 residues. Germline loops: CDR1 SGDLS, CDR2 YYNGEE. Trimming pared 3 bases from V and 3 bases from J, leaving 18 bases between. CDR3 in amino acids: CASSAGTFQTKETQYF. The CDR3 DNA follows: TGTGCCAGCAGCGCAGGCACTTTTCAGACGAAAGAGACCCAGTACTTC.

Remarks on this clonotype: A read error may account for a junction end that differs from germline. The chain carries TRBV12-3 or TRBV12-4 and TRBJ1-1; D is unclear. There are 12 residues in the CDR3. DNA of the CDR3: TGTGCCAGCACCCCCGGTAACACTGGAGCTTTCTTT. Its translation: CASTPGNTGAFF.

V and J are TRBV29-1 and TRBJ2-3, with D tentatively TRBD1 (6 bases). Per germline, CDR1 SQVTM and CDR2 ANQGSEA. Deletions cut 4 bases from V and 3 bases from J, with 8 bases between. The CDR3 is 12 residues long. In nucleotides, the CDR3 is TGCAGCGTTGGGACAGAGACAGATACGCAGTATTTT. Translating gives CSVGTETDTQYF.

The V gene is TRBV7-2, the J gene TRBJ1-2, with a tentative D call TRBD1 (5 bases). CDR3 length: 12 amino acids. The V end was cut by 4 bases, the J end by 4 bases, with 7 bases between. Germline lookup yields CDR1 SGHTA and CDR2 FQGNSA. DNA of the CDR3: TGTGCCAGCAGCTGGGACGCCTATGGCTACACCTTC. Translating gives CASSWDAYGYTF.

The rearrangement uses TRBV5-6 and TRBJ2-4, with a weak D call TRBD2 (7 bases). The CDR3 is 15 amino acids. Germline loops: CDR1 SGHDT, CDR2 YYEEEE. The V end lost 1 base, the J end lost 7 bases, and 15 bases lay between the germline ends. CDR3 protein: CASSLRGGLGNIQYF. CDR3 coding DNA: TGTGCCAGCAGCTTGAGGGGGGGACTTGGGAACATTCAGTACTTC.

This rearrangement joins TRBV6-5 to TRBJ2-5; 7 nucleotides line up with TRBD1. The germline CDR1 and CDR2 sequences are MNHEY and SVGAGI. This CDR3 comprises 16 residues. The ends lost 0 bases at V and 2 bases at J; junction bases unmatched: 6. The CDR3 loop reads CASSYSGRGYQETQYF. The CDR3 coding sequence is TGTGCCAGCAGTTACTCGGGCAGGGGGTATCAAGAGACCCAGTACTTC.